This entry features one T cell receptor beta chain sequence. Its matching antigen is unknown. The source of the sample is a study of cytomegalovirus exposure and HLA in healthy donors. Study-level points and caveats: The classifier reportedly diagnosed cytomegalovirus status with high sensitivity and specificity.

PCR used 60 Vbeta primers and 13 Jbeta primers. The repertoire was sequenced with immunoSEQ multiplex PCR; TCRdb's copy has only in-frame clones and lacks some. The sample yields 200,000 to 300,000 clones, roughly 84% seen once. Germline V CDR1 and CDR2: LNHNV, YYDKDF (reference sequence). Germline trimming cut 1 base from V and 3 bases from J; bases unmatched to any gene: 0. This CDR3 contains 15 residues. The chain employs TRBV15 and TRBJ1-6; 7 nucleotides match TRBD1. The receptor's source is a girl under 10 years old in good health and CMV-seronegative. Sequencing input: PBMCs. The CDR3 protein is CATSRAGGYNSPLHF. DNA of the CDR3: TGTGCCACCAGCAGAGCAGGGGGCTATAATTCACCCCTCCACTTT.